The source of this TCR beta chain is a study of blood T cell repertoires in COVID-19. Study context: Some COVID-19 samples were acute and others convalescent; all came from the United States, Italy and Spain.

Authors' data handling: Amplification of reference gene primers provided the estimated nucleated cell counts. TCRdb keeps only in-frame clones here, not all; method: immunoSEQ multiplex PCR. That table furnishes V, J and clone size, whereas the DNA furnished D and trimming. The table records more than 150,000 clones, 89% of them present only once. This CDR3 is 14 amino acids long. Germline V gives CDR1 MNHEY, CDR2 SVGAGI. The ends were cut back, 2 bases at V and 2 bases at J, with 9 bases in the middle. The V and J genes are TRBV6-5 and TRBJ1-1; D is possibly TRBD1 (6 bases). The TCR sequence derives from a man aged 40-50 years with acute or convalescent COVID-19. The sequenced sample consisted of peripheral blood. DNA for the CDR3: TGTGCCAGCAGTTACCGGACAGCAAACACTGAAGCTTTCTTT. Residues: CASSYRTANTEAFF.